This TCR beta chain was sequenced for a study of CD8 T cells in ankylosing spondylitis. General study points: A TCR beta motif of eight highly homologous variants appeared characteristic of ankylosing spondylitis blood.

Many counts were recorded for this clonotype. Its antigen is not known. Each CDR3 protein is one row after TCRdb ran MiXCR on the 5' RACE reads. The table has some 200,000 distinct CDR3 sequences, over 10% seen once. This CDR3 has 13 residues. Between the trimmed V and J ends, which lost 4 bases and 7 bases, there was a span of 15 bases. Germline V gives CDR1 SGHRS, CDR2 YFSETQ. The clonotype comes from a male donor with ankylosing spondylitis or in good health (not recorded which). The rearrangement uses TRBV5-1 and TRBJ2-7; D uncertain. The specimen sequenced was blood, either unsorted or a sorted T cell fraction (not recorded which). The chain's CDR3 is CASSPPRSEEQYF. The DNA for the CDR3 is TGCGCCAGCAGCCCTCCCCGTTCGGAGGAGCAGTACTTC. Combining the CDR3 with reference TRBV5-1 and TRBJ2-7 gives the whole variable domain KAGVTQTPRYLIKTRGQQVTLSCSPISGHRSVSWYQQTPGQGLQFLFEYFSETQRNKGNFPGRFSGRQFSNSRSEMNVSTLELGDSALYLCASSPPRSEEQYFGPGTRLTVT.